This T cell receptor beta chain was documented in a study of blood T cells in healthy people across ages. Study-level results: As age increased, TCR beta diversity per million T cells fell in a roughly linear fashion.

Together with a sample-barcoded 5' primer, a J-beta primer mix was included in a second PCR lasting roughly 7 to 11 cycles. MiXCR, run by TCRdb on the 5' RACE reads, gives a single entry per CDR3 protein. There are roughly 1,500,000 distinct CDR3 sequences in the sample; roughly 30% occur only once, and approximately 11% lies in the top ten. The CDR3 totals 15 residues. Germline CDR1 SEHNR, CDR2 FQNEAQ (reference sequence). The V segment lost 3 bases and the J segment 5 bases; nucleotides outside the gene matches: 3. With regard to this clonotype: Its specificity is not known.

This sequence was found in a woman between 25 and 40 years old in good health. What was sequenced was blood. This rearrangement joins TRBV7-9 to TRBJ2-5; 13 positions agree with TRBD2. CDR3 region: CASSFGLAGAETQYF. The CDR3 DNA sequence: TGTGCCAGCAGCTTCGGACTAGCGGGGGCTGAGACCCAGTACTTC.